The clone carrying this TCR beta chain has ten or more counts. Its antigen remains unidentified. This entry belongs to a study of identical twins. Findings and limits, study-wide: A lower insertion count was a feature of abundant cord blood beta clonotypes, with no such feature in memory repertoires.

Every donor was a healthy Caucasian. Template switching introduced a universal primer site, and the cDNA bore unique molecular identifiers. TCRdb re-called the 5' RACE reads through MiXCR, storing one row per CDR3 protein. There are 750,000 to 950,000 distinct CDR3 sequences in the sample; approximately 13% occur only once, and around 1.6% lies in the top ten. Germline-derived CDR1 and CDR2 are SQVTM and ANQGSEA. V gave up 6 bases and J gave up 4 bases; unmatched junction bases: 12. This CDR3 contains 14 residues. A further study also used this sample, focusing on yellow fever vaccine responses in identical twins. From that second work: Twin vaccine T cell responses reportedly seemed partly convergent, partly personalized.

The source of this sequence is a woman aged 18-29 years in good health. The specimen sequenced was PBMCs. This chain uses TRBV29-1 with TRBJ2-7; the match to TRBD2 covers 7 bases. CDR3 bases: TGCAGCGTCACCGGGACTACACTTATTTACGAGCAGTACTTC. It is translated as CSVTGTTLIYEQYF.